This T cell receptor (beta chain) is from a study of T-cell memory formation after mild COVID-19. Study summary: Largely donor-specific sequence clusters came from two donors.

In regard to this clonotype: No antigen is known for it.

Study-wide findings and caveats: Clones that shrank (day 15 to 85) were balanced CD4/CD8, whereas later expanders leaned CD4+.

This CDR3 is 13 amino acids long. Deletions cut 4 bases from V and 4 bases from J, with 11 bases between. Germline V CDR1 and CDR2: SGHAT, FQNNGV. Each CDR3 protein is one row after TCRdb ran MiXCR on the 5' RACE reads. The data contain around 300,000 distinct CDR3 sequences, more than 15% of them singletons. V gene TRBV11-2 combines with J gene TRBJ2-7; D might be TRBD1 (6 bases). This sequence was found in a man between 18 and 35 years old who had mild COVID-19 (a few samples of this study predate the infection). Cell type and time point are not known. Specimen: PBMCs or a T cell subset sorted from them (not recorded which). The CDR3 sequence is CASSSDRRYEQYF. CDR3 nucleotides: TGTGCCAGCAGCTCAGACAGGCGGTACGAGCAGTACTTC.